The following is a T cell receptor (beta chain) sequence with its context. This clonotype was detected many times. Its cognate antigen has yet to be identified. Per-nucleotide qualities are absent, and no much larger clonotype sits a single base away. The data derive from a study of T cell repertoires in cytomegalovirus infection (dated by TCRdb to the late 2010s). For the study in its entirety: Peptide stimulations targeted recently identified HLA-C-restricted CMV epitopes, whose presentation resists viral immunomodulation, together with well-studied HLA-B-restricted epitopes. Because public TCR beta signatures pointed to carriage of CMV infection together with the matching HLA type, the HLA type of each donor mattered for the analysis.

What the treatment or condition label conveys for this sample: in vitro stimulation with specific CMV peptide epitopes to enrich CMV-specific T cells. Study-level results and caveats: Cumulative frequency of public TCR beta family members discriminated carriers of CMV infection plus the relevant HLA type in this cohort and an independent approximately 370-donor cohort. The ex vivo response was dominated by HLA-C-restricted CMV-specific TCR beta clonotypes, which also provided the single most frequent clonotype in two of eight donors.

From cysteine to phenylalanine, the CDR3 is 14 amino acids long. The entry retains the CDR3 DNA only, 42 bases that are in frame from base 1. V loses 3 bases of germline sequence and J loses 1 base, and the interval between the two ends is 9 bases. Based on the germline V gene, the CDR1 and CDR2 sequences are SGHVS and FQNEAQ. TCRdb records Illumina HiSeq 1500 as the sequencer. In-frame beta chains were kept once TCRdb had trimmed the public reads at Q25 with fastp and called clones with MiXCR. Every CDR3 protein is listed once, alongside the most common genes and DNA of its rows. This sample gives some 920,000 distinct CDR3 sequences in total; about a third of them show up just once. Roughly an eighth of the sample goes to the ten largest clones.

The origin of this receptor is a human donor in good health (CMV status not recorded). Some clones in this sample may be carry-over from other donors' samples. The rearrangement combines TRBV7-8 with TRBJ1-1; too little of a D gene remains to name it. Sequences were derived from cultured CD8+ T cells from PBMCs, sampled from culture after CMV antigen stimulation. This receptor carries the CDR3 CASSLVPGNTEAFF. The bases are TGTGCCAGCAGCTTGGTCCCGGGGAACACTGAAGCTTTCTTT.